This TCR beta chain was observed in a study of T cells in localized non-small cell lung cancer. Study-level results: Uninvolved adjacent lung had more T cell clonality than any other tissue, topping tumor.

Assay used: immunoSEQ multiplex PCR; TCRdb lists only in-frame clones, some missing. The table lists about 53,000 clones, approximately 83% of them singletons. The CDR3 extends over 13 amino acids. Germline V gene lookup returns CDR1 SQVTM and CDR2 ANQGSEA. Deletions cut 3 bases from V and 4 bases from J, with 9 bases between. As for this clone: Its cognate antigen is unknown.

The rearrangement uses TRBV29-1 and TRBJ1-4; D call uncertain. The source material was peripheral blood mononuclear cells, sampled before any cancer treatment. The clonotype was recovered from a man between 40 and 69 years old with stage III lung adenocarcinoma. The CDR3 region has the DNA TGCAGCGTTGAGTTGCCGGATAATGAAAAACTGTTTTTT. This sequence encodes CSVELPDNEKLFF. Drawing the rest from reference TRBV29-1 and TRBJ1-4, the complete variable domain is SAVISQKPSRDICQRGTSLTIQCQVDSQVTMMFWYRQQPGQSLTLIATANQGSEATYESGFVIDKFPISRPNLTFSTLTVSNMSPEDSSIYLCSVELPDNEKLFFGSGTQLSVL.